These T cell receptor beta chains were read from a single sample in a study of cytomegalovirus exposure and HLA in healthy donors. Profiled with immunoSEQ multiplex PCR; TCRdb holds only in-frame clones, not every one. The sample contains 180,000 or so clones, 84% of which appear only once. Sample: PBMCs. These receptor sequences come from a young woman in good health and CMV-seropositive. The CDR3 runs from the conserved cysteine through the conserved F or W. Each record gives: V gene, J gene, D gene, CDR3 protein. D genes are given only for firm matches.

v_call: TRBV2; j_call: TRBJ1-2; d_call: .; cdr3_aa: CASTLENYGYTF
v_call: TRBV5-1; j_call: TRBJ1-1; d_call: TRBD1; cdr3_aa: CASSLEIPDRGSEAFF
v_call: TRBV27; j_call: TRBJ2-7; d_call: TRBD1; cdr3_aa: CASSSGTGGPYEQYF
v_call: TRBV27; j_call: TRBJ2-2; d_call: TRBD1; cdr3_aa: CASSSPGTGGVTGELFF
v_call: TRBV5-1; j_call: TRBJ1-4; d_call: .; cdr3_aa: CASVPSTPANEKLFF
v_call: TRBV30; j_call: TRBJ1-1; d_call: .; cdr3_aa: CAWSQGLLNTEAFF
v_call: TRBV5-4; j_call: TRBJ1-1; d_call: .; cdr3_aa: CASSLALGGTEAFF
v_call: TRBV5-8; j_call: TRBJ1-5; d_call: .; cdr3_aa: CASSRPGVSNQPQHF
v_call: TRBV9; j_call: TRBJ2-1; d_call: TRBD2; cdr3_aa: CASSGRGGLAGVNEQFF
v_call: TRBV2; j_call: TRBJ1-1; d_call: .; cdr3_aa: CASSGQGTTEAFF
v_call: TRBV6-6; j_call: TRBJ1-5; d_call: .; cdr3_aa: CASSGNNQPQHF
v_call: TRBV21-1; j_call: TRBJ2-1; d_call: .; cdr3_aa: CASSKFNGRRSPSYNEQFF